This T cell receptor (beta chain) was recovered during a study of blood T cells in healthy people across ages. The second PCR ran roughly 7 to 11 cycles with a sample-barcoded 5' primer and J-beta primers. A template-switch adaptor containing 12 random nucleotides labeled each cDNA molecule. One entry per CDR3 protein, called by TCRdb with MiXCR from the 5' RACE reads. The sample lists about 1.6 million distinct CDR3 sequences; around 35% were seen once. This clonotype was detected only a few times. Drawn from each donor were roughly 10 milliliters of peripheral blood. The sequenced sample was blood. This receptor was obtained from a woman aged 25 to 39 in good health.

The CDR3 DNA follows: TGCAGTGCTAGAGATTCGGTGTTAGGGCGCATGAACACTGAAGCTTTCTTT. This gives the protein CSARDSVLGRMNTEAFF. The V and J genes are TRBV20-1 and TRBJ1-1; D not resolved. The CDR3 covers 17 residues. V was cut by 0 bases and J by 0 bases, with 17 bases left in between. Germline loops: CDR1 DFQATT, CDR2 SNEGSKA (reference sequence).